The rows below give T cell receptor beta chains drawn from one sample of a study of T cell responses to AZD1222 COVID-19 vaccine. The method was immunoSEQ multiplex PCR; TCRdb's version includes in-frame clones alone and lacks a portion of them. The table shows about 180,000 clones, with around 88% occurring only once. The sample in question was peripheral blood, obtained on day 0 of AZD1222 vaccination. The receptors here all came from an adult in good health. Both conserved end residues are part of each CDR3. The order of the fields is V gene, clone size, CDR3 protein. Some rows mark clone size as missing; the rest say once, few, many or name a class of expanded clone.

TRBV6-5,-,CASSRSNTEAFF
TRBV9,-,CASSVASGGPYEQYF
TRBV2,once,CASSETPYGYTF
TRBV21-1,-,CASSKAGTSLAYGYTF
TRBV5-4,-,CASSSKLAGPYNEQFF
TRBV6-5,-,CASSPGQGSPYGYTF
TRBV6-6,-,CASSSPDRANYGYTF
TRBV5-4,-,CASSLEGTYNSPLHF
TRBV6-5,-,CASSLAGGIYEQYF
TRBV7-2,-,CASSLGRAGVSGELFF
TRBV7-8,once,CASSLAGRNYGYTF
TRBV28,-,CASRTPAQGITGELFF
TRBV5-1,-,CASSLGTNGPGNTIYF
TRBV28,once,CASSPDYREEQYF
TRBV28,-,CATQIRGSYYEQYF